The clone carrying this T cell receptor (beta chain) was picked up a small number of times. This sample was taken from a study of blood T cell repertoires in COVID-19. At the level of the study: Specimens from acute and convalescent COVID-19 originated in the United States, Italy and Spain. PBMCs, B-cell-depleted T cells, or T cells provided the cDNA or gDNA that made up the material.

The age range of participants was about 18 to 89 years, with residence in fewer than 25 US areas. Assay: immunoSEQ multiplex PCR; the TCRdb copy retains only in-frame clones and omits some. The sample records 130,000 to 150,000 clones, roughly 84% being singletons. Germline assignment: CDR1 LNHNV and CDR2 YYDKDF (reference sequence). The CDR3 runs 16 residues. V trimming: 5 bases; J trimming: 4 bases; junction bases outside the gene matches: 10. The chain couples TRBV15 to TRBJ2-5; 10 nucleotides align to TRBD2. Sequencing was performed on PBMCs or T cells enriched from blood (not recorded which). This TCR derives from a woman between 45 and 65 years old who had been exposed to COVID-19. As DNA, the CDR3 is TGTGCCACCAGCTTGGGCAATAGCGGGGGGTCAGAGACCCAGTACTTC. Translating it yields CATSLGNSGGSETQYF.